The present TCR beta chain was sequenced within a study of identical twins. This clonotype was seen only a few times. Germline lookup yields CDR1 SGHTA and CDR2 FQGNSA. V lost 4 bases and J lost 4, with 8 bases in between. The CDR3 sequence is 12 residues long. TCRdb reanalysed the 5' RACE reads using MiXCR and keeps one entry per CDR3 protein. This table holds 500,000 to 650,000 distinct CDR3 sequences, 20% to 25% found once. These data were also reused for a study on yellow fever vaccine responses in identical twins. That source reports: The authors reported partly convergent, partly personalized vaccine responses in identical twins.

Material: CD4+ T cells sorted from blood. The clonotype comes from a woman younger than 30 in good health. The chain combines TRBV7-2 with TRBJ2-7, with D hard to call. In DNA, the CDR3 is TGTGCCAGCAGCTCTTCGATTTACGAGCAGTACTTC. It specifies CASSSSIYEQYF. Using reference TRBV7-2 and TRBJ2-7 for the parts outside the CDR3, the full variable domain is GAGVSQSPSNKVTEKGKDVELRCDPISGHTALYWYRQSLGQGLEFLIYFQGNSAPDKSGLPSDRFSAERTGGSVSTLTIQRTQQEDSAVYLCASSSSIYEQYFGPGTRLTVT.